Presented here are 10 T cell receptor beta chains from one specimen sequenced in a study of T cell responses to AZD1222 COVID-19 vaccine. Clones were read by immunoSEQ multiplex PCR, and TCRdb kept only the in-frame ones, dropping some. Of under 150,000 clones in the sample, 93% were seen once. Source: peripheral blood, taken on day 0 of AZD1222 vaccination. These receptor sequences come from an adult in good health.

The V and J genes are TRBV4-3 and TRBJ2-7; 9 bases are shared with TRBD1. Germline trimming cut 4 bases from V and 3 bases from J; bases unmatched to any gene: 7. From germline, CDR1 is LGHNA and CDR2 YSLEER. This CDR3 comprises 15 residues. The CDR3 spells CASSLTGQGFYEQYF. The CDR3 DNA follows: TGCGCCAGCAGCCTCACGGGACAGGGCTTCTACGAGCAGTACTTC.

The chain uses TRBV19 and TRBJ1-2; 7 bases are shared with TRBD1. The trim removed 6 bases at V and 2 bases at J, leaving 0 bases unmatched. The CDR3 extends over 12 amino acids. The germline gives CDR1 LNHDA, CDR2 SQIVND (reference sequence). The chain's CDR3 is CASRGQNYGYTF. DNA for the CDR3: TGTGCCAGTAGGGGACAGAACTATGGCTACACCTTC.

V gene TRBV5-6 combines with J gene TRBJ1-2; the D gene is possibly TRBD1 (6 bases). Germline V CDR1 and CDR2: SGHDT, YYEEEE. V lost 4 bases and J 2 bases, leaving 12 bases between the germline ends. CDR3 size: 14 residues. In nucleotides, the CDR3 is TGTGCCAGCAGCGCCGGACAGACAAACTATGGCTACACCTTC. This encodes CASSAGQTNYGYTF.

The chain employs TRBV19 and TRBJ1-5; D gene ambiguous. V was pared by 7 bases and J by 3 bases, with 16 bases between. The CDR3 runs to 15 residues. Germline V gives CDR1 LNHDA, CDR2 SQIVND (reference sequence). The CDR3 DNA sequence: TGTGCCAGTACCTCTCAGGACGGCCCCAATCAGCCCCAGCATTTT. Translating gives CASTSQDGPNQPQHF.

The chain links TRBV9 to TRBJ2-2, with D perhaps TRBD1 (5 bases). Germline values: CDR1 SGDLS, CDR2 YYNGEE. There are 15 residues in the CDR3. Trimming pared 0 bases from V and 8 bases from J, leaving 14 bases between. CDR3 amino acids: CASSVEDLQGGELFF. CDR3 coding DNA: TGTGCCAGCAGCGTAGAGGACCTCCAGGGAGGGGAGCTGTTTTTT.

The J gene is TRBJ2-7, the V gene TRBV14, with 8 bases lining up with TRBD2. J gave up 5 bases and V 2 bases, and 14 bases lay outside the gene matches. The CDR3 sequence is 17 residues long. The germline V gene encodes CDR1 SGHDN and CDR2 FVKESK. The CDR3 protein is CASSQSLLAGGRNEQYF. The CDR3 nucleotides are TGTGCCAGCAGCCAATCTCTCCTGGCGGGAGGAAGGAACGAGCAGTACTTC.

The rearrangement joins TRBV3-1 (or the pseudogene TRBV3-2) to TRBJ2-2, with D unresolved. Germline V gives CDR1 LGHDT, CDR2 YNNKEL (reference sequence). There are 13 residues in the CDR3. Trimming shortened V by 4 bases and J by 6 bases, and 9 bases separated the two germline ends. The CDR3, as DNA: TGTGCCAGCAGCCTCCTTCCTGCCGGGGAGCTGTTTTTT. Translating it yields CASSLLPAGELFF.

V gene TRBV2 combines with J gene TRBJ2-7; the D is unclear. The V gene's germline CDR1 is SNHLY and CDR2 FYNNEI. This CDR3 is 13 amino acids long. V was pared by 6 bases and J by 2 bases, with 11 bases between. The CDR3 is CASSADKTYEQYF. As DNA, the CDR3 is TGTGCCAGCAGCGCCGACAAAACCTACGAGCAGTACTTC.

The rearrangement joins TRBV12-5 to TRBJ1-1; 10 nucleotides agree with TRBD1. The CDR3 length is 15 residues. The V and J ends lost 6 bases and 0 bases, in that order; junction bases with no gene match: 4. Germline CDR1 LGHNT, CDR2 FRNRAP. The CDR3 sequence: CASGPGQGMNTEAFF. The CDR3 DNA reads as TGTGCTAGTGGCCCGGGACAGGGGATGAACACTGAAGCTTTCTTT. Looking up the rest from reference TRBV12-5 and TRBJ1-1 gives the full variable domain: DARVTQTPRHKVTEMGQEVTMRCQPILGHNTVFWYRQTMMQGLELLAYFRNRAPLDDSGMPKDRFSAEMPDATLATLKIQPSEPRDSAVYFCASGPGQGMNTEAFFGQGTRLTVV.

The gene calls are TRBV3-1 (or the pseudogene TRBV3-2) and TRBJ1-2; D perhaps matches TRBD1 (5 bases). Germline CDR1 LGHDT, CDR2 YNNKEL (reference sequence). The CDR3 contains 14 residues. Trimming took off 1 base at V and 7 bases at J, with 13 bases between the two ends. This chain's CDR3 is CASSQVPGLAGYTF. The CDR3 coding sequence is TGTGCCAGCAGCCAAGTCCCAGGGTTGGCTGGCTACACCTTC.